This T cell receptor (beta chain) comes out of a study of shared clonotypes between healthy human individuals. The study, taken as a whole, reports: Generally, estimated richness proved larger in naive subsets than it did in memory subsets.

Assay used: immunoSEQ multiplex PCR; TCRdb lists only in-frame clones, some missing. The data show approximately 2.3 million clones, more than 85% seen once. To note about this clone: Its target is unknown.

The V segment lost 7 bases and the J segment 3 bases; nucleotides outside the gene matches: 9. Germline CDR1 SGHTA, CDR2 FQGNSA. The CDR3 covers 15 residues. Source material: naive CD4+ T cells from PBMCs. The subset: CD45RA+ positively selected. This chain connects TRBV7-2 to TRBJ2-7, with TRBD2 matching 10 bases. The receptor was derived from a man between 18 and 29 years old in good health. Some clones in this sample may be carry-over from other donors' samples. DNA for the CDR3: TGTGCCAGCACCTCAAGCGGGAGGGGTATCTACGAGCAGTACTTC. Its protein product is CASTSSGRGIYEQYF.